The 24 T cell receptor beta chains below all came from one sample that was sequenced in a study of shared T cell receptors in the human thymus. The method was immunoSEQ multiplex PCR; TCRdb's version includes in-frame clones alone and lacks a portion of them. In the table there are about 500,000 clones, 75% to 85% of which are singletons. These data were also reused for a study on human thymus T cells.

Sequenced sample: thymocytes. Receptors were obtained from a boy in the first two years of life with a congenital heart defect.

The V call is TRBV28, the J call TRBJ1-5; a possible D gene is TRBD1 (6 bases). The V end was cut by 5 bases, the J end by 3 bases, with 14 bases between. This CDR3 region has 15 residues. Looked up from germline, CDR1 is MDHEN and CDR2 is SYDVKM. The CDR3 sequence is CASSKPGQINQPQHF. Here the CDR3 DNA reads TGTGCCAGCAGTAAACCTGGACAGATCAATCAGCCCCAGCATTTT.

The V gene is TRBV7-9, the J gene TRBJ2-2; weak D call: TRBD2 (6 bases). V was clipped by 11 bases and J by 1 base, with 11 bases between them. Germline loops: CDR1 SEHNR, CDR2 FQNEAQ (reference sequence). The CDR3 sequence is 13 residues long. The CDR3 loop reads CAVGGVNTGELFF. The CDR3 coding sequence is TGTGCCGTAGGAGGGGTGAACACCGGGGAGCTGTTTTTT. Supplemented by reference TRBV7-9 and TRBJ2-2, the full variable domain reads DTGVSQNPRHKITKRGQNVTFRCDPISEHNRLYWYRQTLGQGPEFLTYFQNEAQLEKSRLLSDRFSAERPKGSFSTLEIQRTEQGDSAMYLCAVGGVNTGELFFGEGSRLTVL.

This chain links TRBV5-1 with TRBJ2-2; tentatively, D is TRBD2 (5 bases). CDR3 length equals 16 residues. The ends were cut back, 1 base at V and 4 bases at J, with 14 bases in the middle. The germline V gene has CDR1 SGHRS and CDR2 YFSETQ. The CDR3, as DNA: TGCGCCAGCAGCTTGCCCCGGGAACTTCCCACCGGGGAGCTGTTTTTT. Amino acids: CASSLPRELPTGELFF.

The rearrangement links TRBV7-2 to TRBJ2-7, with TRBD2 matching 10 bases. V lost 2 bases to trimming and J lost 4 bases; unmatched junction nucleotides: 14. CDR1 SGHTA and CDR2 FQGNSA come from the germline V gene. This CDR3 has 18 residues. The CDR3 nucleotides are TGTGCCAGCAGCTTATACTCCCGAACCACTAGCGGGAAGTACGAGCAGTACTTC. It is translated as CASSLYSRTTSGKYEQYF.

The chain uses TRBV5-6 and TRBJ1-1; a possible D gene is TRBD1 (5 bases). This CDR3 comprises 16 residues. Trimming pared 4 bases from V and 5 bases from J, leaving 21 bases between. Germline assignment: CDR1 SGHDT and CDR2 YYEEEE. The CDR3 region has the DNA TGTGCCAGCAGCGCCCTCCAGGGCGGTGAGAGAACTGAAGCTTTCTTT. Encoded protein: CASSALQGGERTEAFF.

This chain joins TRBV6-4 and TRBJ2-5; no reliable D call. Trimming cost V 8 bases and J 1 base, with 17 bases left between them. The CDR3 is 15 residues long. Germline CDR1 is MRHNA and CDR2 is SNTAGT. The CDR3: CASSDVGGPQETQYF. The CDR3 coding sequence is TGTGCCAGCTCCGACGTTGGCGGCCCCCAAGAGACCCAGTACTTC.

The chain couples TRBV21-1 to TRBJ1-1; the DNA was not compared with TRBD1, the D call given in the table. TRBV21-1 is annotated as a pseudogene. CDR3 length: 14 residues. CDR3 sequence (DNA): TGTGCCAGCAGTAAAGGAAGGGGTAACACTGAAGCTTTCTTT. Protein product: CASSKGRGNTEAFF.

This clone was seen just once. The chain recombines TRBV4-1 with TRBJ2-5; TRBD2 matches at 13 bases. The junction had 4 bases not matched to a gene; V was cut back by 4 bases and J by 5 bases. This CDR3 is built from 15 residues. Germline V gene lookup returns CDR1 MGHRA and CDR2 YSYEKL. Written as DNA, the CDR3 is TGCGCCAGCAGCCGTCCGGGACTAGCGGGGGAGACCCAGTACTTC. It encodes CASSRPGLAGETQYF.

The chain couples TRBV10-2 to TRBJ2-7, with 12 nucleotides matching TRBD2. Trimming took 2 bases from V and 6 from J; bases not matched to a gene: 8. Germline V gives CDR1 WSHSY, CDR2 SAAADI. The CDR3 contains 16 residues. The CDR3 region is CASSEAKTSGSPEQYF. CDR3 in DNA: TGCGCCAGCAGTGAGGCCAAGACTAGCGGGAGTCCCGAGCAGTACTTC.

This clone was seen once. The chain employs TRBV5-6 and TRBJ1-2; D uncertain. Trimming pared 8 bases from V and 4 bases from J, leaving 15 bases between. This CDR3 has 13 amino acids. In germline, CDR1 is SGHDT, CDR2 YYEEEE. This CDR3 reads CASRRGNFYGYTF. The CDR3 DNA is TGTGCCAGTCGGCGGGGTAATTTCTATGGCTACACCTTC.

This clone appeared once. This chain uses TRBV10-1 with TRBJ2-3; 10 nucleotides match TRBD2. The CDR3 is made up of 16 amino acids. Germline trimming cut 5 bases from V and 2 bases from J; bases unmatched to any gene: 7. Germline CDR1 is WNHNN and CDR2 is SYGVQD (reference sequence). The CDR3 DNA sequence: TGCGCCAGCAGTCCTCGAAGCGGGAGGGACACAGATACGCAGTATTTT. Residues: CASSPRSGRDTDTQYF.

The chain has TRBV27 and TRBJ2-7; 7 bases are shared with TRBD2. In germline, CDR1 is MNHEY, CDR2 SMNVEV (reference sequence). The CDR3 length is 14 residues. With V trimmed by 3 bases and J by 5 bases, 7 bases remained unmatched. CDR3 coding DNA: TGTGCCAGCAGTTTGGGGGGGTCGGACCACGAGCAGTACTTC. It specifies CASSLGGSDHEQYF.

The chain's CDR3 is CASSYSGTVDGYTF. DNA of the CDR3: TGTGCCAGCAGTTACTCGGGGACAGTCGATGGCTACACCTTC. The genes are TRBV6-5 and TRBJ1-2; 7 nucleotides agree with TRBD1. From germline, CDR1 is MNHEY and CDR2 SVGAGI. The CDR3 covers 14 residues. J was trimmed by 6 bases and V by 0 bases; bases with no gene match: 4.

The chain joins TRBV4-3 to TRBJ2-1; 9 bases are a match to TRBD1. Germline V CDR1 and CDR2: LGHNA, YSLEER. V lost 0 bases to trimming and J lost 2 bases; unmatched junction nucleotides: 2. The CDR3 is 16 amino acids. CDR3 bases: TGCGCCAGCAGCCAAGATACAGGGGGCCCCTACAATGAGCAGTTCTTC. Encoded protein: CASSQDTGGPYNEQFF.

The genes are TRBV15 and TRBJ2-7, with 11 bases identical to TRBD2. This CDR3 region has 16 residues. CDR1 is LNHNV and CDR2 is YYDKDF in the germline V gene (reference sequence). V was pared by 3 bases and J by 2 bases, with 6 bases of the junction left unmatched. In DNA form, the CDR3 reads TGTGCCACCAGCAGCGGACTAGCGGGCATAACCTACGAGCAGTACTTC. This sequence encodes CATSSGLAGITYEQYF. The full variable domain, in which reference TRBV15 and TRBJ2-7 provide the parts outside the CDR3, is DAMVIQNPRYQVTQFGKPVTLSCSQTLNHNVMYWYQQKSSQAPKLLFHYYDKDFNNEADTPDNFQSRRPNTSFCFLDIRSPGLGDTAMYLCATSSGLAGITYEQYFGPGTRLTVT.

V usage is TRBV5-1 and J usage is TRBJ2-1, with 9 bases aligning to TRBD2. V shed 9 bases and J 6 bases; nucleotides not matched to a gene: 16. Germline V CDR1 and CDR2: SGHRS, YFSETQ. The CDR3 runs 16 residues. The CDR3 DNA is TGCGCCACCCGGGAGCGGGGGGCAGGACGGAGCAATGAGCAGTTCTTC. Its protein product is CATRERGAGRSNEQFF.

The chain joins TRBV15 to TRBJ2-4, with a tentative D call TRBD2 (6 bases). In germline, CDR1 is LNHNV, CDR2 YYDKDF (reference sequence). Trimming shortened V by 5 bases and J by 6 bases, and 14 bases separated the two germline ends. The CDR3 totals 14 residues. The CDR3 DNA sequence: TGTGCCACCAGCCGCCCGGTGGGGGGAAACATTCAGTACTTC. This translates into CATSRPVGGNIQYF. The variable domain in full, with the rest retrieved from reference TRBV15 and TRBJ2-4, is DAMVIQNPRYQVTQFGKPVTLSCSQTLNHNVMYWYQQKSSQAPKLLFHYYDKDFNNEADTPDNFQSRRPNTSFCFLDIRSPGLGDTAMYLCATSRPVGGNIQYFGAGTRLSVL.

The V and J genes are TRBV28 and TRBJ2-3; 10 bases match TRBD2. Germline CDR1 MDHEN, CDR2 SYDVKM. The CDR3 consists of 17 residues. J gave up 4 bases and V 4 bases, and 11 bases lay outside the gene matches. The CDR3 protein is CASSWGAAGGRPDTQYF. CDR3 nucleotides: TGTGCCAGCAGTTGGGGGGCAGCGGGAGGGCGCCCAGATACGCAGTATTTT.

V is TRBV28 and J is TRBJ2-3; D is perhaps TRBD2 (6 bases). The CDR3 runs 14 residues. CDR1 is MDHEN and CDR2 is SYDVKM in the germline V gene. V dropped 5 bases and J dropped 0 bases, with 9 bases sitting between them. CDR3 region: CASSTGTSTDTQYF. The DNA for the CDR3 is TGTGCCAGCAGTACCGGGACTAGCACAGATACGCAGTATTTT.

The rearrangement uses TRBV28 and TRBJ2-7; D remains ambiguous. V was shortened by 6 bases and J by 4 bases, with 4 bases between the two germline ends. Germline CDR1 MDHEN, CDR2 SYDVKM. The CDR3 loop spans 10 amino acids. CDR3 coding DNA: TGTGCCAGCAGCCCGTACGAGCAGTACTTC. It codes for CASSPYEQYF.

The genes are TRBV6-5 and TRBJ1-1, with TRBD1 as a possible D gene (6 bases). The CDR3 contains 15 residues. Germline V gene data show CDR1 as MNHEY and CDR2 as SVGAGI. Trimming removed 2 bases at V and 1 base at J, with 11 bases between. As DNA, the CDR3 is TGTGCCAGCAGTTACGGGGGCAGGGGGAACACTGAAGCTTTCTTT. Translating it yields CASSYGGRGNTEAFF.

The rearrangement uses TRBV7-9 and TRBJ2-7; 7 nucleotides agree with TRBD2. The V gene end was trimmed by 5 bases and the J gene end by 6 bases; junction bases not matched to a gene: 22. Germline values: CDR1 SEHNR, CDR2 FQNEAQ (reference sequence). CDR3 size: 18 residues. DNA for the CDR3: TGTGCCAGCAGCCACCCAGGGCGGGCTAGCGGAGGGGCTGGCGAGCAGTACTTC. This encodes CASSHPGRASGGAGEQYF.

This rearrangement joins TRBV28 to TRBJ2-7; 14 bases align to TRBD2. Per germline, CDR1 MDHEN and CDR2 SYDVKM. With V trimmed by 4 bases and J by 7 bases, 6 bases remained unmatched. The CDR3 runs 15 residues. CDR3 nucleotide sequence: TGTGCCAGCAGTTGGGGGACTAGCGGGAGTCTGGAGCAGTACTTC. Its translation is CASSWGTSGSLEQYF.

This clone has just a few counts. This rearrangement joins TRBV29-1 to TRBJ2-3; 11 positions agree with TRBD2. This CDR3 comprises 16 residues. Trimming took 6 bases from V and 8 from J; bases not matched to a gene: 16. Looked up from germline, CDR1 is SQVTM and CDR2 is ANQGSEA. CDR3 amino acids: CSVNLAGGIVRRTQYF. In DNA form, the CDR3 reads TGCAGCGTGAATCTAGCGGGAGGAATTGTTAGGCGTACGCAGTATTTT.